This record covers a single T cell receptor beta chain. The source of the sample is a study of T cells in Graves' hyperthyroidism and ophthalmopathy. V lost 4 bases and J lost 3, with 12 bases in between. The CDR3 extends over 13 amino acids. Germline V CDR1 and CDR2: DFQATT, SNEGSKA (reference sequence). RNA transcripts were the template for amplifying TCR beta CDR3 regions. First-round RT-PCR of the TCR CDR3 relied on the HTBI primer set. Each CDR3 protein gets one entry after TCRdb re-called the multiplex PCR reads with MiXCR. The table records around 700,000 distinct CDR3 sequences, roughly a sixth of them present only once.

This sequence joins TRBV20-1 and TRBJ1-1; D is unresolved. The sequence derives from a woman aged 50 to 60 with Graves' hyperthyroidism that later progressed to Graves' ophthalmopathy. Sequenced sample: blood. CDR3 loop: CSAKETPDTEAFF. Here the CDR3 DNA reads TGCAGTGCTAAAGAGACACCCGACACTGAAGCTTTCTTT.